The clone carrying this T cell receptor (beta chain) was seen ten or more times. Its matching antigen is unknown. The sample is drawn from a study of T cells in Graves' hyperthyroidism and ophthalmopathy. At the level of the study: Staff took peripheral blood when the initial diagnosis was made, before any treatment began. Study-level results: Researchers found most expanded thyroid clonotypes above 0.001 in blood as well. Using 13 V-J features, a model discriminated ophthalmopathy from stable hyperthyroidism.

It was RNA transcripts that yielded the amplified TCR beta CDR3 regions. A first-round RT-PCR of the TCR CDR3 used the HTBI primer set. TCRdb ran MiXCR on the multiplex PCR reads and lists one entry per CDR3 protein. The sample holds 400,000 to 500,000 distinct CDR3 sequences; about 14% are singletons and the top ten take roughly an eighth. Uncontrolled infection, other autoimmune disease, pregnancy and lactation each barred patients from inclusion. V gave up 0 bases and J gave up 6 bases, with 8 bases separating them. The CDR3 spans 13 residues. CDR1 and CDR2 (germline): SGHTA, FQGNSA. V gene TRBV7-2 combines with J gene TRBJ1-2; D is perhaps TRBD1 (5 bases). This TCR was recovered from a man aged 18 to 30 with Graves' ophthalmopathy. The sequencing sample was made of blood. This CDR3 reads CASSLARGNGYTF. In nucleotides, the CDR3 is TGTGCCAGCAGCTTAGCTCGGGGGAATGGCTACACCTTC. The variable domain in full, completed from reference TRBV7-2 and TRBJ1-2, reads GAGVSQSPSNKVTEKGKDVELRCDPISGHTALYWYRQSLGQGLEFLIYFQGNSAPDKSGLPSDRFSAERTGGSVSTLTIQRTQQEDSAVYLCASSLARGNGYTFGSGTRLTVV.